A selection of T cell receptor beta chains follows, all from one sample in a study of T cell repertoires in cytomegalovirus infection. These receptors lack a known antigen. One entry per CDR3 protein, called by TCRdb with MiXCR from the reads. Among around 58,000 distinct CDR3 sequences listed, 20% to 25% were seen once. The sample was CD8+ T cells from cultured PBMCs, taken from culture after CMV antigen stimulation. The receptors shown here come from a human donor in good health (CMV status not recorded). Some clones in this sample may be carry-over from other donors' samples. Both conserved end residues are part of each CDR3. The D gene is left open where the match is weak. Size values are once, few and many counts, or a class for expanded clones, and some rows have none.

NA	TRBV11-2	TRBJ1-1	17	many	CASSRPPWEGRYTEAFF	TGTGCCAGCAGCCGGCCCCCTTGGGAGGGGCGGTACACTGAAGCTTTCTTT
TRBD1	TRBV11-2	TRBJ2-1	17	few	CASSQTGQPSSYNEQFF	TGTGCCAGCAGCCAGACGGGACAGCCGAGCTCCTACAATGAGCAGTTCTTC
NA	TRBV12-3/TRBV12-4	TRBJ2-7	14	few	CASSPTQGVDEQYF	TGTGCCAGCAGTCCGACCCAGGGTGTCGACGAGCAGTACTTC
TRBD2	TRBV4-1	TRBJ2-3	17	once	CASSRKAGTSSTDTQYF	TGCGCCAGCAGCCGAAAGGCCGGGACTAGCTCAACAGATACGCAGTATTTT
NA	TRBV29-1	TRBJ2-7	15	NA	CSVEDPAAPSYEQYF	TGCAGCGTTGAAGATCCGGCAGCCCCTTCCTACGAGCAGTACTTC
NA	TRBV6-5	TRBJ2-1	15	NA	CASSETGSSYNEQFF	TGTGCCAGCAGTGAGACGGGGAGCTCCTACAATGAGCAGTTCTTC
TRBD2	TRBV7-8	TRBJ2-1	15	NA	CASSTGTSVLDEQFF	TGTGCCAGCAGTACCGGGACTAGCGTCTTGGATGAGCAGTTCTTC
NA	TRBV28	TRBJ2-3	16	few	CASSLIPGENSDTQYF	TGTGCCAGCAGTTTAATTCCAGGGGAGAACTCAGATACGCAGTATTTT
NA	TRBV19	TRBJ2-2	14	NA	CASSIDLFIGELFF	TGTGCCAGTAGTATAGATCTATTCATTGGGGAGCTGTTTTTT
NA	TRBV11-2	TRBJ2-2	15	few	CASSFDGAITGELFF	TGTGCCAGCAGCTTTGACGGGGCGATCACCGGGGAGCTGTTTTTT
NA	TRBV6-2/TRBV6-3	TRBJ1-2	16	few	CASSYSRRQGRDGYTF	TGTGCCAGCAGTTACTCGAGAAGGCAGGGTCGAGATGGCTACACCTTC
TRBD1	TRBV6-1	TRBJ1-5	19	NA	CASSEAEGQGIDSNQPQHF	TGTGCCAGCAGTGAAGCAGAGGGACAGGGAATTGATAGCAATCAGCCCCAGCATTTT
NA	TRBV7-2	TRBJ2-7	13	few	CASSLTLSYEQYF	TGTGCCAGCAGCTTAACCCTTTCCTACGAGCAGTACTTC
TRBD2	TRBV11-2	TRBJ2-1	19	NA	CASSLDPPRLAGAFNEQFF	TGTGCCAGCAGCTTAGATCCCCCTCGACTAGCGGGGGCCTTTAATGAGCAGTTCTTC
NA	TRBV11-2	TRBJ1-2	15	few	CASSHTGNGGYGYTF	TGTGCCAGCAGCCATACAGGGAATGGGGGCTATGGCTACACCTTC
NA	TRBV11-2	TRBJ1-2	15	NA	CASSLYTATNYGYTF	TGTGCCAGCAGCTTATATACAGCTACTAACTATGGCTACACCTTC
TRBD1	TRBV4-1	TRBJ1-1	19	NA	CASSPFNVGNRGRGTEAFF	TGCGCCAGCAGCCCGTTTAACGTCGGGAACAGGGGCCGGGGCACTGAAGCTTTCTTT
NA	TRBV27	TRBJ1-2	17	NA	CASSLSGAGERNYGYTF	TGTGCCAGCAGTTTATCGGGGGCAGGGGAGAGGAACTATGGCTACACCTTC
TRBD2	TRBV10-3	TRBJ2-1	14	NA	CAIQRGGDYNEQFF	TGTGCCATCCAGCGGGGGGGAGACTACAATGAGCAGTTCTTC
TRBD1	TRBV7-6	TRBJ1-4	16	NA	CASSYRTGNFPEKLFF	TGTGCCAGCAGCTACAGGACAGGGAATTTCCCTGAAAAACTGTTTTTT
NA	TRBV7-2	TRBJ1-2	16	few	CASSLVGAFGDYGYTF	TGTGCCAGCAGCTTAGTGGGGGCGTTTGGTGACTATGGCTACACCTTC
TRBD2	TRBV6-5	TRBJ2-7	15	many	CASSYLGLAGGEQYF	TGTGCCAGCAGTTACCTTGGACTAGCGGGGGGCGAGCAGTACTTC
NA	TRBV7-6	TRBJ1-5	15	NA	CASSSGPYSNQPQHF	TGTGCCAGCAGTTCTGGACCCTATAGCAATCAGCCCCAGCATTTT